This T cell receptor beta chain emerged from a study of beta chain features in type 1 diabetes. Study details: All of the samples together had approximately 100,000,000 sorted cells examined. Study results and caveats: Any PCR bias toward short templates would affect both groups alike. Significant though moderate, a shortening of TCRB CDR3s appeared in all four CD4+ subsets of Type 1 diabetes patients.

Expressed TCRB transcripts got sequenced, as all isolated RNA was reverse transcribed. Each sample of naive, central memory or regulatory T cells had, on average, about 3.57 million reads. Only in-frame clones appear in the TCRdb table, and some are missing; sequencing was by immunoSEQ multiplex PCR. This table has approximately 250,000 clones, approximately 24% appearing once. Sampling consisted of one heparinised blood draw per donor, averaging about 116 mL. This clone was seen only a few times. Its antigen remains unknown. Germline V gene data show CDR1 as MGHDK and CDR2 as SYGVNS. Trimming stripped 4 bases from V and 3 bases from J, with 15 bases between. This CDR3 contains 16 residues.

V and J are TRBV25-1 and TRBJ2-2; D is possibly TRBD2 (6 bases). The TCR sequence derives from a woman aged 25 to 39 with type 1 diabetes. Sequencing used naive CD4+ T cells from blood. The CDR3 loop is CASSGLGWEDTGELFF. The CDR3 DNA sequence: TGTGCCAGCAGTGGTTTAGGGTGGGAGGACACCGGGGAGCTGTTTTTT.